Described below is a single T cell receptor (beta chain) sequence and its context. Its antigen is still unknown. This specimen belongs to a study of T cell responses to AZD1222 COVID-19 vaccine. Study as a whole: Timing groups of about 4 and about 12 weeks for second doses were pooled. Overall study findings and caveats: Donor demographics were predominantly white British with a female majority; clonal diversity may be underestimated.

The CDR3 consists of 17 residues. V was clipped by 4 bases and J by 4 bases; unmatched bases: 12. The V gene's germline CDR1 is LGHDT and CDR2 YNNKEL (reference sequence). Using immunoSEQ multiplex PCR, the repertoire was profiled, and TCRdb retains in-frame clones only, with some absent. In the table there are 150,000 to 200,000 clones, approximately 93% of which are singletons. Sequencing used peripheral blood, obtained on day 0 of AZD1222 vaccination. J is TRBJ2-1 and V is TRBV3-1 (or the pseudogene TRBV3-2), with 8 bases fitting TRBD2. This TCR derives from an adult in good health. The CDR3 DNA is TGTGCCAGCAGCCCCCGGGTCGGGGGGGGGCCTTACAATGAGCAGTTCTTC. It is translated as CASSPRVGGGPYNEQFF.